This TCR beta chain was captured by sequencing in a study of blood T cell repertoires in COVID-19. The assay was immunoSEQ multiplex PCR, and TCRdb's table has in-frame clones only and misses some. The table includes tens of thousands of clones, more than 85% detected once. Participants spanned ages about 18 to 89 years and resided in 20 to 25 US areas. The study assigned cohorts using participant-reported clinical history. In Cohort 3, a recovered donor had either two negative PCRs, clearance, or symptom resolution. The sequence was collected from a woman between 50 and 59 years old who had recovered from COVID-19. The sample comprised PBMCs or T cells enriched from blood (not recorded which).

CDR3 nucleotide sequence: TGTGCCAGCTCACCCGGACAGGGGGCGGGAGAGACCCAGTACTTC. It codes for CASSPGQGAGETQYF. V and J are TRBV18 and TRBJ2-5; 11 bases match TRBD1. The CDR3 extends over 15 amino acids. The ends lost 3 bases at V and 4 bases at J; junction bases unmatched: 4. In germline, CDR1 is KGHSH, CDR2 LQKENI.